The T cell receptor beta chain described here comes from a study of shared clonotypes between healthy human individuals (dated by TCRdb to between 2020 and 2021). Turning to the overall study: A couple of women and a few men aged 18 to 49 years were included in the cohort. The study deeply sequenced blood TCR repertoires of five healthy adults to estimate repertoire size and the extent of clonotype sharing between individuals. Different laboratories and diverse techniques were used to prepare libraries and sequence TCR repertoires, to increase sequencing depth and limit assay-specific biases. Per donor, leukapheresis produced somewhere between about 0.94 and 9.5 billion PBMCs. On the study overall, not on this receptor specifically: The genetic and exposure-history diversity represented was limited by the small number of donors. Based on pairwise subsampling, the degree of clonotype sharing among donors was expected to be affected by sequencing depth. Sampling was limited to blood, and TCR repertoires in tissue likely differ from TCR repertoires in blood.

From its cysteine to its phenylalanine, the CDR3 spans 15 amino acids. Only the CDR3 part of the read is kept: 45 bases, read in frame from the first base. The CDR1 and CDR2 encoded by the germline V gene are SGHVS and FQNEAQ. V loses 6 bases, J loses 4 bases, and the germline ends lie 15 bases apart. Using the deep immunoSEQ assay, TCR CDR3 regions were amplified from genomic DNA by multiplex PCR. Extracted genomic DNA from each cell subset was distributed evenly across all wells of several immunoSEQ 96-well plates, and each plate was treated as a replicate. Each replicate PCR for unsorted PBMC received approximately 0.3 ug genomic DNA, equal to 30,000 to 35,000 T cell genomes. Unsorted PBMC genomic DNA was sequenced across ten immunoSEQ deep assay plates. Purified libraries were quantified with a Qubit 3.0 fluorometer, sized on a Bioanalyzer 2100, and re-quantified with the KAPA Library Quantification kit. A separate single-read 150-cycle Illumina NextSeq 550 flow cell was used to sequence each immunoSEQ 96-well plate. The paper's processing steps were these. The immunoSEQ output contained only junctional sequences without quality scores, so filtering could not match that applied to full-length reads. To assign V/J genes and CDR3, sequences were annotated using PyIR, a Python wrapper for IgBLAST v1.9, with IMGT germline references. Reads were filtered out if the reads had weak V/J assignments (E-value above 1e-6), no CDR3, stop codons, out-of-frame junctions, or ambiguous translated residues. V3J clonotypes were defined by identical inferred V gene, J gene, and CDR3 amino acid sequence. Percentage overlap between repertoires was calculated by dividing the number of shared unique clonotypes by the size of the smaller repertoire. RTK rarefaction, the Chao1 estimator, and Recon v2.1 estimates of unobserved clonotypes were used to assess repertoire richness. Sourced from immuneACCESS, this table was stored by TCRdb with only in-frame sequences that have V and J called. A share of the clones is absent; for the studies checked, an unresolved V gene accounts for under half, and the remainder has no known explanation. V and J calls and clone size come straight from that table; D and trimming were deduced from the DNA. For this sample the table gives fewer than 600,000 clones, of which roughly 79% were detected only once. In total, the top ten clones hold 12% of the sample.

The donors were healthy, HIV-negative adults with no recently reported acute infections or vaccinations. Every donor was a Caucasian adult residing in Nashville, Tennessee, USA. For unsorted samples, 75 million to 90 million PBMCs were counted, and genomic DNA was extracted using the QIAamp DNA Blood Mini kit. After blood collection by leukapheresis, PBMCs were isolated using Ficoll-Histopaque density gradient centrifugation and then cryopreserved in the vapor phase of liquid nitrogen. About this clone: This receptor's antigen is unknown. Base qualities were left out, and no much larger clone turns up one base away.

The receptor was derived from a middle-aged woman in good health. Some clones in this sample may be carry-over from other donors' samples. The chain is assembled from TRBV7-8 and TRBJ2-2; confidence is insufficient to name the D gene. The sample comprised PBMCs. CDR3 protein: CASSPLFRTTGELFF. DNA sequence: TGTGCCAGCAGTCCACTCTTTCGGACCACCGGGGAGCTGTTTTTT.